Listed here are 30 T cell receptor beta chains from one sample, sequenced in a study of regulatory T cells in long-lasting Graves disease. Time point reported: newly diagnosed GD, antithyroid drugs for less than 3 months. The TCR library was made from RNA that had been extracted from PBMCs in TRIzol. iRepertoire HTBI primers and Arm-PCR of CDR3 regions built TCR beta libraries. TCRdb processed the multiplex PCR reads anew with MiXCR; each CDR3 protein has one entry. This sample has hundreds of thousands of distinct CDR3 sequences, with about a sixth found just once. Sequencing used peripheral blood mononuclear cells (PBMCs), obtained at new diagnosis, from a patient treated with antithyroid drugs. The receptors come from a female donor with Graves disease.

This clonotype was observed at least ten times. The chain is built from TRBV27 and TRBJ1-6; 9 bases are a match to TRBD1. This CDR3 contains 16 residues. The V and J ends lost 7 bases and 7 bases, in that order; junction bases with no gene match: 11. CDR1 is MNHEY, CDR2 SMNVEV, per germline (reference sequence). In nucleotides, the CDR3 is TGTGCCAGCACCTCTATACAGGGGGCTCGGAATTCACCCCTCCACTTT. Residues: CASTSIQGARNSPLHF.

This clonotype came up many times. The genes are TRBV9 and TRBJ2-1; D may be TRBD1 (5 bases). The germline V gene has CDR1 SGDLS and CDR2 YYNGEE. The V end was cut by 2 bases, the J end by 4 bases, with 13 bases between. The CDR3 is 15 amino acids. CDR3 region: CASSVQDRPYNEQFF. CDR3 nucleotides: TGTGCCAGCAGCGTTCAAGACAGACCTTACAATGAGCAGTTCTTC.

V is TRBV11-3 and J is TRBJ2-2, with TRBD2 as a possible D gene (5 bases). V was shortened by 4 bases and J by 5 bases, with 17 bases between the two germline ends. The V gene's germline CDR1 is SGHNT and CDR2 YENEEA. The CDR3 length is 16 residues. The CDR3 sequence is CASSSGPARGTGELFF. The CDR3 bases are TGTGCCAGCAGCTCCGGCCCAGCCCGCGGGACCGGGGAGCTGTTTTTT.

The chain joins TRBV28 to TRBJ1-2; TRBD1 might be the D (5 bases). The CDR3 runs to 13 residues. The V end was cut by 4 bases, the J end by 5 bases, with 11 bases between. Germline V gene data show CDR1 as MDHEN and CDR2 as SYDVKM. The CDR3 loop is CASSSHRFYGYTF. DNA for the CDR3: TGTGCCAGCAGTTCCCACAGGTTTTATGGCTACACCTTC.

This clonotype was detected ten times or more. The rearrangement joins TRBV19 to TRBJ1-4; no clear D gene. CDR1 is LNHDA and CDR2 is SQIVND in the germline V gene (reference sequence). CDR3 length: 15 residues. V lost 6 bases and J 4 bases, leaving 15 bases between the germline ends. CDR3 coding DNA: TGTGCCAGTAGGAAATTCGGCCAGGTTAATGAAAAACTGTTTTTT. Protein: CASRKFGQVNEKLFF.

This clonotype showed up many times. The chain joins TRBV28 to TRBJ1-1, with no clear D. Germline V gene sequence: CDR1 MDHEN, CDR2 SYDVKM. V shed 6 bases and J shed 8 bases, with 13 bases lying between them. The CDR3 extends over 12 amino acids. CDR3 DNA: TGTGCCAGCAGCTCGACGGACGTAGAAGCTTTCTTT. Protein sequence: CASSSTDVEAFF. The whole variable domain, remainder taken from reference TRBV28 and TRBJ1-1, is DVKVTQSSRYLVKRTGEKVFLECVQDMDHENMFWYRQDPGLGLRLIYFSYDVKMKEKGDIPEGYSVSREKKERFSLILESASTNQTSMYLCASSSTDVEAFFGQGTRLTVV.

About this clonotype: Likely a read error: the CDR3 ends without its conserved phenylalanine or tryptophan. The chain joins TRBV28 to TRBJ1-2; D may be TRBD1 (5 bases). V dropped 6 bases and J dropped 5 bases, with 10 bases sitting between them. This CDR3 has 12 residues. The V gene's germline CDR1 is MDHEN and CDR2 SYDVKM. The CDR3 loop reads CASSLDSYGYTI. CDR3 bases: TGTGCCAGCAGCCTCGACAGTTATGGCTACACCATC.

This clonotype was seen at least ten times. The rearrangement joins TRBV5-5 to TRBJ1-1; TRBD1 aligns across 9 bases. The V gene end was trimmed by 3 bases and the J gene end by 7 bases; junction bases not matched to a gene: 1. Per the germline V gene, CDR1 is SGHKS and CDR2 is YYEKEE (reference sequence). The CDR3 is 12 residues long. The DNA for the CDR3 is TGTGCCAGCAGCTGGGGACAGGGTGAAGCTTTCTTT. This sequence encodes CASSWGQGEAFF.

In its sample, this clonotype was seen many times. The V and J genes are TRBV7-9 and TRBJ2-1; 12 bases agree with TRBD1. The V gene's germline CDR1 is SEHNR and CDR2 FQNEAQ (reference sequence). Losses at the gene ends were 3 bases for V and 4 bases for J; bases not matched to a gene: 4. This CDR3 is 16 amino acids long. The CDR3 spells CASSLRGQGAYNEQFF. The CDR3 region has the DNA TGTGCCAGCAGCTTGCGGGGACAGGGGGCTTACAATGAGCAGTTCTTC. Complete variable domain (other parts from reference TRBV7-9 and TRBJ2-1): DTGVSQNPRHKITKRGQNVTFRCDPISEHNRLYWYRQTLGQGPEFLTYFQNEAQLEKSRLLSDRFSAERPKGSFSTLEIQRTEQGDSAMYLCASSLRGQGAYNEQFFGPGTRLTVL.

This chain links TRBV10-3 with TRBJ2-1; D gene unclear. The CDR3 is made up of 16 amino acids. Trimming removed 10 bases from V and 0 bases from J, with 19 bases in between. CDR1 is ENHRY and CDR2 is SYGVKD in the germline V gene. As DNA, the CDR3 is TGTGCCAGCAGGCTCCGGTCGGGCGTCTCCTACAATGAGCAGTTCTTC. This sequence encodes CASRLRSGVSYNEQFF.

This clonotype was picked up many times. CDR3 sequence reads: CASSLATSYEQYF. CDR3 sequence (DNA): TGTGCCAGCAGCTTAGCTACTTCCTACGAGCAGTACTTC. The rearrangement joins TRBV7-8 to TRBJ2-7; D gene unclear. Germline values: CDR1 SGHVS, CDR2 FQNEAQ. The CDR3 totals 13 residues. V lost 0 bases and J lost 1, with 4 bases in between.

This clonotype has more than one count but fewer than ten. The rearrangement links TRBV5-1 to TRBJ1-1; tentatively, D is TRBD1 (5 bases). Trimming stripped 4 bases from V and 0 bases from J, with 19 bases between. The CDR3 is 17 amino acids. Germline CDR1 reads SGHRS; CDR2 reads YFSETQ. The CDR3, as DNA: TGCGCCAGCAGCCCCCTCAAAAGGGAGGGGCTGAACACTGAAGCTTTCTTT. Its protein is CASSPLKREGLNTEAFF.

This clonotype was detected many times. The chain couples TRBV11-2 to TRBJ2-3, with D uncertain. V lost 1 base and J lost 7, with 6 bases in between. This CDR3 is 12 amino acids long. CDR1 is SGHAT, CDR2 FQNNGV, per germline. CDR3 amino acids: CASSLGQNTQYF. CDR3 nucleotides: TGTGCCAGCAGCTTAGGACAAAATACGCAGTATTTT.

This clonotype was observed a few times. V usage is TRBV11-2 and J usage is TRBJ2-1; 7 bases fit TRBD1. V was pared by 4 bases and J by 6 bases, with 9 bases of the junction left unmatched. The germline gives CDR1 SGHAT, CDR2 FQNNGV. The CDR3 has 15 residues. The CDR3: CASSSYYRGANEQFF. Here the CDR3 DNA reads TGTGCCAGCAGCTCGTATTACAGGGGTGCCAATGAGCAGTTCTTC. Combining the CDR3 with reference TRBV11-2 and TRBJ2-1 gives the whole variable domain EAGVAQSPRYKIIEKRQSVAFWCNPISGHATLYWYQQILGQGPKLLIQFQNNGVVDDSQLPKDRFSAERLKGVDSTLKIQPAKLEDSAVYLCASSSYYRGANEQFFGPGTRLTVL.

Notes on this clonotype: A much larger clonotype is one base distant, so this may be a read error. J is TRBJ2-1 and V is TRBV29-1; weak D call: TRBD2 (6 bases). The CDR3 has 14 amino acids. The V and J ends lost 6 bases and 10 bases respectively, with 22 bases between them. The V gene's germline CDR1 is SQVTM and CDR2 ANQGSEA. CDR3 bases: TGCAGCGTGAACTTGGCCGGAGGGTCTAACGAGCAGTTCTTC. It yields the protein CSVNLAGGSNEQFF.

At least ten counts were recorded for this clonotype. The chain combines TRBV29-1 with TRBJ2-3; 8 nucleotides agree with TRBD2. V shed 3 bases and J 5 bases; nucleotides not matched to a gene: 22. The CDR3 consists of 19 residues. Germline V lookup: CDR1 SQVTM, CDR2 ANQGSEA. This CDR3 reads CSVEESGVFGREDKDTQYF. In DNA, the CDR3 is TGCAGCGTTGAGGAGTCGGGGGTTTTTGGGCGGGAGGACAAAGATACGCAGTATTTT.

The chain carries TRBV5-6 and TRBJ1-1; perhaps TRBD1 as D (6 bases). Germline lookup yields CDR1 SGHDT and CDR2 YYEEEE. V lost 0 bases to trimming and J lost 11 bases, with 11 bases between them. CDR3 length: 12 residues. The CDR3 reads CASSLGQAQAFF. As DNA, the CDR3 is TGTGCCAGCAGCTTGGGACAGGCGCAGGCTTTCTTT. The full variable domain, rest sourced from reference TRBV5-6 and TRBJ1-1, is DAGVTQSPTHLIKTRGQQVTLRCSPKSGHDTVSWYQQALGQGPQFIFQYYEEEERQRGNFPDRFSGHQFPNYSSELNVNALLLGDSALYLCASSLGQAQAFFGQGTRLTVV.

CDR3 bases: TGTGCCAGCAGCTTGAGCGGTTGGCGTTATGAGCAGTTCTTC. Translation gives CASSLSGWRYEQFF. The chain uses TRBV5-5 and TRBJ2-1; possible D gene TRBD2, 5 bases. Germline V gives CDR1 SGHKS, CDR2 YYEKEE (reference sequence). The CDR3 sequence is 14 residues long. Trimming shortened V by 1 base and J by 8 bases, and 13 bases separated the two germline ends.

This clonotype was observed at least ten times. This sequence joins TRBV3-1 and TRBJ2-7, with a tentative D call TRBD2 (5 bases). Germline values: CDR1 LGHDT, CDR2 YNNKEL (reference sequence). The CDR3 contains 14 residues. V was cut by 0 bases and J by 7 bases, with 13 bases left in between. CDR3 protein: CASSQEVFGVEQYF. The CDR3 DNA is TGTGCCAGCAGCCAAGAGGTTTTCGGGGTTGAGCAGTACTTC.

V and J are TRBV7-9 and TRBJ2-1; 8 bases line up with TRBD2. Germline V gene data show CDR1 as SEHNR and CDR2 as FQNEAQ (reference sequence). The CDR3 totals 14 residues. Trimming removed 5 bases from V and 7 bases from J; junction bases left unmatched: 7. The DNA of the CDR3 is TGTGCCAGCAGCCCGGGGGGGGGCGGGAATGAGCAGTTCTTC. Residues: CASSPGGGGNEQFF.

This clonotype was seen ten or more times. The rearrangement links TRBV29-1 to TRBJ2-1; TRBD2 agrees at 7 bases. The V and J ends lost 6 bases and 5 bases, in that order; junction bases with no gene match: 7. This CDR3 region has 13 residues. CDR1 and CDR2 from the germline V gene are SQVTM and ANQGSEA. The CDR3 sequence is CSVRRGVDNEQFF. CDR3 DNA: TGCAGCGTCCGACGGGGGGTTGACAATGAGCAGTTCTTC.

This clonotype showed up many times. V usage is TRBV19 and J usage is TRBJ1-5, with D possibly matching TRBD1 (5 bases). Trimming took 7 bases from V and 0 from J, leaving 25 bases between them. This CDR3 spans 19 amino acids. From germline, CDR1 is LNHDA and CDR2 SQIVND (reference sequence). CDR3: CASTPWRGPVLYSNQPQHF. CDR3 DNA: TGTGCCAGTACCCCGTGGCGGGGCCCCGTCCTATATAGCAATCAGCCCCAGCATTTT.

This clonotype was seen repeatedly, ten times or more. The V gene is TRBV30, the J gene TRBJ2-5, with D perhaps TRBD2 (5 bases). This CDR3 comprises 12 residues. The V end lost 3 bases, the J end lost 4 bases, and 9 bases lay between the germline ends. CDR1 is GTSNPN and CDR2 is SVGIG in the germline V gene (reference sequence). The CDR3 is CAWRSGRETQYF. CDR3 nucleotides: TGTGCCTGGAGGTCGGGGAGAGAGACCCAGTACTTC. The full variable domain, its missing parts supplied by reference TRBV30 and TRBJ2-5, is SQTIHQWPATLVQPVGSPLSLECTVEGTSNPNLYWYRQAAGRGLQLLFYSVGIGQISSEVPQNLSASRPQDRQFILSSKKLLLSDSGFYLCAWRSGRETQYFGPGTRLLVL.

V usage is TRBV30 and J usage is TRBJ2-1; 7 bases are shared with TRBD2. Trimming took 4 bases from V and 10 from J; bases not matched to a gene: 4. CDR3 length: 11 amino acids. Germline V gene lookup returns CDR1 GTSNPN and CDR2 SVGIG (reference sequence). The CDR3 loop reads CAWNGGGEQFF. For the CDR3, the DNA is TGTGCCTGGAATGGGGGGGGGGAGCAGTTCTTC.

Points on this clonotype: One end of the junction fails to match germline, which may point to a read error. The V and J genes are TRBV30 and TRBJ2-1, with D possibly TRBD1 on 5 matching bases. Germline CDR1 reads GTSNPN; CDR2 reads SVGIG (reference sequence). The CDR3 has 12 residues. The CDR3 is CAWSVRGNERFF. The CDR3 nucleotides are TGTGCCTGGAGTGTAAGGGGTAATGAGCGGTTCTTC.

This clonotype was recorded at least ten times. The chain couples TRBV6-1 to TRBJ2-1; 10 nucleotides agree with TRBD2. There are 16 residues in the CDR3. Germline CDR1 and CDR2: MNHNS and SASEGT. The junction had 9 bases not matched to a gene; V was cut back by 6 bases and J by 4 bases. The CDR3 loop is CASSPTGTSVYNEQFF. Here the CDR3 DNA reads TGTGCCAGCAGCCCAACCGGGACTAGCGTTTACAATGAGCAGTTCTTC.

About this clonotype: A much bigger clone sits one base away, suggesting this may be a read error. The rearrangement joins TRBV30 to TRBJ2-7; D gene uncertain. Per germline, CDR1 GTSNPN and CDR2 SVGIG (reference sequence). Trimming pared 0 bases from V and 7 bases from J, leaving 10 bases between. CDR3 length equals 12 residues. The CDR3 loop reads CAWSVGTREQYF. CDR3 bases: TGTGCCTGGAGTGTAGGCACGCGGGAGCAGTACTTC.

About this clonotype itself: Given a far larger clone just one base away, this is likely a sequencing read error. This chain uses TRBV6-5 with TRBJ2-1; 9 nucleotides line up with TRBD1. The germline CDR1 and CDR2 sequences are MNHEY and SVGAGI. The trim removed 4 bases at V and 10 bases at J, leaving 20 bases unmatched. The CDR3 runs to 18 residues. CDR3 DNA: TGTGCCAGCAGTTCCGACCGGGACAGGGTTTTGGCGAACTACGAGCAGTTCTTC. Translating gives CASSSDRDRVLANYEQFF.

This clonotype has only a few counts. Because it lacks the conserved phenylalanine or tryptophan at the end, this CDR3 is likely a read error. The chain has TRBV28 and TRBJ2-2; 8 positions agree with TRBD2. Germline V CDR1 and CDR2: MDHEN, SYDVKM. V lost 2 bases to trimming and J lost 5 bases; unmatched junction nucleotides: 4. This CDR3 region has 15 residues. Here the CDR3 DNA reads TGTGCCAGCAGTTTAGCGGGAGGAGGGACCGGGGAGCTGTTTTCT. Translated, it gives CASSLAGGGTGELFS.

This clonotype was seen at least ten times. The chain carries TRBV20-1 and TRBJ2-1; D is unclear. The V end lost 0 bases, the J end lost 5 bases, and 8 bases lay between the germline ends. The CDR3 is 13 residues long. The germline gives CDR1 DFQATT, CDR2 SNEGSKA (reference sequence). The CDR3 DNA reads as TGCAGTGCTAGAGATGGGCAGCACAATGAGCAGTTCTTC. Translating gives CSARDGQHNEQFF.